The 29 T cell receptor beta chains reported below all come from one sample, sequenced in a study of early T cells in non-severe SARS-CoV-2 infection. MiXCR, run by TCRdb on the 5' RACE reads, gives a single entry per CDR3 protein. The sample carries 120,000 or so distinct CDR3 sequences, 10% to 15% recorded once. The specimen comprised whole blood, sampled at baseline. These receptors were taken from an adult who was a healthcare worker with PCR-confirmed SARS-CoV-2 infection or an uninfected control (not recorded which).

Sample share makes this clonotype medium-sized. CDR3 amino acids: CSVGSGYRRGDTQYF. The CDR3 nucleotides read TGCAGCGTTGGCAGCGGCTACCGAAGAGGAGATACGCAGTATTTT. This sequence joins TRBV29-1 and TRBJ2-3; a weak D match, TRBD2 (5 bases). Germline V gives CDR1 SQVTM, CDR2 ANQGSEA. Trimming removed 4 bases from V and 5 bases from J, with 19 bases in between. This CDR3 is built from 15 residues.

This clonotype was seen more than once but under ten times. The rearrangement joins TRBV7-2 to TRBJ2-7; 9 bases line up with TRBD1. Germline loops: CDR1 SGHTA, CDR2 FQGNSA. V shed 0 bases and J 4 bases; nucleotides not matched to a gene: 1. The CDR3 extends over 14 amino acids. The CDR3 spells CASSLAGQGYEQYF. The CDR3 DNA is TGTGCCAGCAGCTTAGCGGGACAGGGTTACGAGCAGTACTTC.

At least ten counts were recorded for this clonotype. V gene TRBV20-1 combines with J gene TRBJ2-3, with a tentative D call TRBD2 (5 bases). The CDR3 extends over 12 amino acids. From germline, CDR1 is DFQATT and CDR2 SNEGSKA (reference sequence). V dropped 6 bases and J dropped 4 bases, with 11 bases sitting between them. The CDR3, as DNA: TGCAGTGCCTCTGGGCGGGCAGATACGCAGTATTTT. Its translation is CSASGRADTQYF.

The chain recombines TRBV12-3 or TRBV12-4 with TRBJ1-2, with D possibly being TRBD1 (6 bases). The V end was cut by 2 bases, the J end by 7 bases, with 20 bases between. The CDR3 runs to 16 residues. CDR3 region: CASSLTGPIWESGYTF. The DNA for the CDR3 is TGTGCCAGCAGTTTAACAGGGCCGATTTGGGAGTCTGGCTACACCTTC.

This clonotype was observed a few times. The CDR3 DNA reads as TGTGCCAGCAGTTCGGGGGTCCCAGATACGCAGTATTTT. This translates into CASSSGVPDTQYF. The chain carries TRBV6-2 or TRBV6-3 and TRBJ2-3; maybe TRBD2 (6 bases). Germline CDR1 and CDR2: MNHEY and SVGEGT. Deletions cut 4 bases from V and 4 bases from J, with 9 bases between. The CDR3 extends over 13 amino acids.

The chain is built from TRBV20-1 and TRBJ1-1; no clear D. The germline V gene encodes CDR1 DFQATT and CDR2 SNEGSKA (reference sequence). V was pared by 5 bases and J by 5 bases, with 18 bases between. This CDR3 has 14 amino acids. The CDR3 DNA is TGCAGTGCTCTCTCTGACTTGGATTGGACTGAAGCTTTCTTT. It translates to CSALSDLDWTEAFF.

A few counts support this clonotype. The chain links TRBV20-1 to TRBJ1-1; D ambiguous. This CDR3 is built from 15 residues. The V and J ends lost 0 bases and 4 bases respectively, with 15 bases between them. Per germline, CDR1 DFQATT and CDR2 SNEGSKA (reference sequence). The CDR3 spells CSARDRDSGGTEAFF. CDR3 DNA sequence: TGCAGTGCTAGAGATCGAGACTCCGGTGGCACTGAAGCTTTCTTT.

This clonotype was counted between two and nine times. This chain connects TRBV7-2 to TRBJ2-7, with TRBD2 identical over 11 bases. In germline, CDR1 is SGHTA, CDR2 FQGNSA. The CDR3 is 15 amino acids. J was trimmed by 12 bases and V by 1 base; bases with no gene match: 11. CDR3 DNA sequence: TGTGCCAGCAGCTTAGAAGTTACTAGCGGGGGATTGGGGTACTTC. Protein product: CASSLEVTSGGLGYF.

CDR3 protein: CASSLGTSNEQFF. The CDR3 DNA reads as TGTGCCAGCAGCTTGGGGACTAGTAATGAGCAGTTCTTC. The chain uses TRBV7-9 and TRBJ2-1; 8 bases fit TRBD2. V lost 3 bases to trimming and J lost 7 bases; unmatched junction nucleotides: 2. The CDR3 length is 13 residues. Per germline, CDR1 SEHNR and CDR2 FQNEAQ (reference sequence).

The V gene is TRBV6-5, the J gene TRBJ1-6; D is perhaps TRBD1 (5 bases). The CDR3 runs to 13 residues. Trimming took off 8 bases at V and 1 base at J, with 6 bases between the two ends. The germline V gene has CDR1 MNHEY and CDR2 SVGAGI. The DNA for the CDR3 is TGTGCCAGCGGGGCATCCTATAATTCACCCCTCCACTTT. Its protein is CASGASYNSPLHF.

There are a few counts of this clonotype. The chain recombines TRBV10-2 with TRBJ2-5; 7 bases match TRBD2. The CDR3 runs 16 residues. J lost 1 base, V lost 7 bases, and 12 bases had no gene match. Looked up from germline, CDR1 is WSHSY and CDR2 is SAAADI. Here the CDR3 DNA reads TGCGCCAGCAAGAGCCTAGCGGACCCCGGCCAAGAGACCCAGTACTTC. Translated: CASKSLADPGQETQYF.

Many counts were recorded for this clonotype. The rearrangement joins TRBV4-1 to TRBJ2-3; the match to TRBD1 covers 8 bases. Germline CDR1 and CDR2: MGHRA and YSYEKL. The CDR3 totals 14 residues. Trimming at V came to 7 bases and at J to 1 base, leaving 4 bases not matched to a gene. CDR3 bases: TGCGCCAGCAAACAGGGGGACCGCACAGATACGCAGTATTTT. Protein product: CASKQGDRTDTQYF.

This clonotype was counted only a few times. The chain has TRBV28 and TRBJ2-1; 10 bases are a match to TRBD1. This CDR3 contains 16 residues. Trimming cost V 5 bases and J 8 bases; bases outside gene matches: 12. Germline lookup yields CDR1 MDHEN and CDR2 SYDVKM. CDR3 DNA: TGTGCCAGCAGTGCCCTCCCGGGACAGGGGCGAGATGAGCAGTTCTTC. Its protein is CASSALPGQGRDEQFF.

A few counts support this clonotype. This chain's CDR3 is CASSQNGRSNEQYF. The CDR3 coding sequence is TGTGCCAGCAGCCAAAATGGTAGATCCAACGAGCAGTACTTC. The J gene is TRBJ2-7, the V gene TRBV7-8; D is uncertain. The length of the CDR3 is 14 residues. The V gene lost 5 bases and the J gene lost 5 bases, with 16 bases spanning the gap. Germline CDR1 reads SGHVS; CDR2 reads FQNEAQ.

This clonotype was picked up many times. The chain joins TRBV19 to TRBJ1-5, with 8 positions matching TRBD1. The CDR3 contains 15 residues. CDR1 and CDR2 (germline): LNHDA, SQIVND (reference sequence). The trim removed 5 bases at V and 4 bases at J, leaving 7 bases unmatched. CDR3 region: CASSALTGENQPQHF. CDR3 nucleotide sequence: TGTGCCAGTAGTGCCCTGACAGGGGAGAATCAGCCCCAGCATTTT.

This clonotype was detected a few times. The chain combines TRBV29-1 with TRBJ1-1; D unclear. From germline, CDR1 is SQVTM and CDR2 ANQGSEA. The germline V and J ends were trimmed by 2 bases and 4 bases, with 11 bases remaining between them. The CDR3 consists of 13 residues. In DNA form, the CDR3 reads TGCAGCGTTGAAACGGCCAGGTCCACTGAAGCTTTCTTT. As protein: CSVETARSTEAFF.

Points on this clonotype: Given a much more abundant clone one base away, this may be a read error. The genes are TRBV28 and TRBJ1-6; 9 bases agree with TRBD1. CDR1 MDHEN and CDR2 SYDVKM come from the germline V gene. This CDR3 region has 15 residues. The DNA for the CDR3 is TGTGCCAACAGTTCGGGACAGGGTTATAATTCACCCCTCCACTTT. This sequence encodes CANSSGQGYNSPLHF.

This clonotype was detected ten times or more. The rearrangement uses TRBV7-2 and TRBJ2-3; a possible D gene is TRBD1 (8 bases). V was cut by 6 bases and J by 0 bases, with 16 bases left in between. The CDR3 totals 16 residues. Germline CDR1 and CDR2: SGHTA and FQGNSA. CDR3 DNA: TGTGCCAGCAGACTACAGGGGGGGCCTAGCACAGATACGCAGTATTTT. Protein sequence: CASRLQGGPSTDTQYF.

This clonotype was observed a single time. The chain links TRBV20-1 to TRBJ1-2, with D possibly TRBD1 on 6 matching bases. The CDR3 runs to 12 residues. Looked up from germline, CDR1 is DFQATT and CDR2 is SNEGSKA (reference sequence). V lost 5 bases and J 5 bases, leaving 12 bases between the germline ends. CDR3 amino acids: CSARRDMYGYTF. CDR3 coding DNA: TGCAGTGCTCGTCGGGACATGTATGGCTACACCTTC.

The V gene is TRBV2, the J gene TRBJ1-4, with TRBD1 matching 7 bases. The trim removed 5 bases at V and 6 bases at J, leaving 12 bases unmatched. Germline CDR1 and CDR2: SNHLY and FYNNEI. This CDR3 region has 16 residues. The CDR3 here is CASSPLGDSIYEKLFF. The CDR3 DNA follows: TGTGCCAGCAGTCCTCTCGGGGACAGTATCTATGAAAAACTGTTTTTT.

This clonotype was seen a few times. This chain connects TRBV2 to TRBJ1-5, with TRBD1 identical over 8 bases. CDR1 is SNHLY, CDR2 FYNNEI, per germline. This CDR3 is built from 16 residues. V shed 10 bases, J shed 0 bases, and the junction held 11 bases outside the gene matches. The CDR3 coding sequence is TGTGCCACCCATGCGGGACAGGCTTATAGCAATCAGCCCCAGCATTTT. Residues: CATHAGQAYSNQPQHF. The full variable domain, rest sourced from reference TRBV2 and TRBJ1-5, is EPEVTQTPSHQVTQMGQEVILRCVPISNHLYFYWYRQILGQKVEFLVSFYNNEISEKSEIFDDQFSVERPDGSNFTLKIRSTKLEDSAMYFCATHAGQAYSNQPQHFGDGTRLSIL.

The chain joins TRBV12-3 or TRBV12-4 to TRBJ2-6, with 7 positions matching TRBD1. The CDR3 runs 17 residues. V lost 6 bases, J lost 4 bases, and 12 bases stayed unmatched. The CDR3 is CASSLALTGIGANVLTF. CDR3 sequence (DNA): TGTGCCAGCAGCCTAGCCCTGACAGGGATCGGGGCCAACGTCCTGACTTTC.

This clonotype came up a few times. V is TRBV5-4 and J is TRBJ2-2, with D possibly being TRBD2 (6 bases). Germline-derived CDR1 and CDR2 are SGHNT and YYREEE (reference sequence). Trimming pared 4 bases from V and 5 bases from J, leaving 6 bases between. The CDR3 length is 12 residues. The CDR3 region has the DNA TGTGCCAGCAGCGGGGGGACCGGGGAGCTGTTTTTT. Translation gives CASSGGTGELFF.

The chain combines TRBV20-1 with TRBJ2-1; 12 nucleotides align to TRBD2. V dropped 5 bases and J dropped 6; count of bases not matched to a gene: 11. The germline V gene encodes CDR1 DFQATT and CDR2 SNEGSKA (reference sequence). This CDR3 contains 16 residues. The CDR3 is CSAGPQTSGRINEQFF. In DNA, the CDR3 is TGCAGTGCTGGGCCTCAAACTAGCGGGAGGATCAATGAGCAGTTCTTC.

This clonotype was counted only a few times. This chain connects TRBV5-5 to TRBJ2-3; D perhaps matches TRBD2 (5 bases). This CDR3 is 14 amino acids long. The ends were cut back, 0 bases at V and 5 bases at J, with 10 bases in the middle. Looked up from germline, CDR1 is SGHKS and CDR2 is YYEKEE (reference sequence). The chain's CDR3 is CASSLADGLDTQYF. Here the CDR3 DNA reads TGTGCCAGCAGCTTGGCCGATGGACTAGATACGCAGTATTTT. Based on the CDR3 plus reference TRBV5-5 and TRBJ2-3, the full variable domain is DAGVTQSPTHLIKTRGQQVTLRCSPISGHKSVSWYQQVLGQGPQFIFQYYEKEERGRGNFPDRFSARQFPNYSSELNVNALLLGDSALYLCASSLADGLDTQYFGPGTRLTVL.

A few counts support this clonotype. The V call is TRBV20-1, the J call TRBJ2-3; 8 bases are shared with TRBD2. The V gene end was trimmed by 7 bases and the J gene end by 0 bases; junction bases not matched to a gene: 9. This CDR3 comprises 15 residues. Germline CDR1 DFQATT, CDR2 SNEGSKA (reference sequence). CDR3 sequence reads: CSVIRGGRSTDTQYF. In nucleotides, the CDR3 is TGCAGTGTTATACGGGGGGGCCGAAGCACAGATACGCAGTATTTT.

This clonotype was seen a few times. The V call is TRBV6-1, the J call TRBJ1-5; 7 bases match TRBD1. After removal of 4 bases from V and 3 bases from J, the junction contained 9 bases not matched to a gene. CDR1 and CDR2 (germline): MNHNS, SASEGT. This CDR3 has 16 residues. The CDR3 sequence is CASSGSARGSNQPQHF. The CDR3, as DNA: TGTGCCAGCAGTGGATCAGCCAGGGGGTCCAATCAGCCCCAGCATTTT.

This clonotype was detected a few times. The CDR3 DNA sequence: TGTGCCAGCACCACTCCGGGGCACTTCGAGCAGTACTTC. Translated: CASTTPGHFEQYF. The chain recombines TRBV28 with TRBJ2-7; D is perhaps TRBD1 or TRBD2 (5 bases each). CDR1 MDHEN and CDR2 SYDVKM come from the germline V gene. The V end was cut by 7 bases, the J end by 6 bases, with 16 bases between. CDR3 length equals 13 residues.

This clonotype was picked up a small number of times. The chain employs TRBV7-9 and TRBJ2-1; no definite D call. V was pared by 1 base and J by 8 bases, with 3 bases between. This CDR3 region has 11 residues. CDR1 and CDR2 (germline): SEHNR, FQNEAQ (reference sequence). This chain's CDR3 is CASSLGDEQFF. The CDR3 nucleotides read TGTGCCAGCAGCTTAGGTGATGAGCAGTTCTTC.